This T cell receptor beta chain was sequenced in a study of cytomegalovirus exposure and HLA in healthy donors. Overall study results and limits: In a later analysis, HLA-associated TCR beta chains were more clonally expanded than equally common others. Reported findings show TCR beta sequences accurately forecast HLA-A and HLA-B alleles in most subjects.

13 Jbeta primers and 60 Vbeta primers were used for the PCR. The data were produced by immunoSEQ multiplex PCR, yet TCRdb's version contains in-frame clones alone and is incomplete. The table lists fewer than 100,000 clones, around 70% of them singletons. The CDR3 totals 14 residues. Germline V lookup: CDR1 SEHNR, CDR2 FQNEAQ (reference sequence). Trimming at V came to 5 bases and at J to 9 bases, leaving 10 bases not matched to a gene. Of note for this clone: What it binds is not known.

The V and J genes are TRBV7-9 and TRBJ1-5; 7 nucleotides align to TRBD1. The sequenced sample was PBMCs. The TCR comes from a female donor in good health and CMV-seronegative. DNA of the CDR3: TGTGCCAGCAGCCAGGGGCAGGGGGGAGGGCCCCAGCATTTT. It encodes CASSQGQGGGPQHF.